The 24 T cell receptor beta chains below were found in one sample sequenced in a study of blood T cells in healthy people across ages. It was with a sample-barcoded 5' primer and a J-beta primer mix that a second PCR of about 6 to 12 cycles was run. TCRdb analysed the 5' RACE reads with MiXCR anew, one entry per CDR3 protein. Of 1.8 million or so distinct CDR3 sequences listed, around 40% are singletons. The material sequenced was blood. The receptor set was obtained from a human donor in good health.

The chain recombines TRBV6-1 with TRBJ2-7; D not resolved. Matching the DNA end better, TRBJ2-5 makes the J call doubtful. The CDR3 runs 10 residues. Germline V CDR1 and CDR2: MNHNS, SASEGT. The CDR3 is CASSEWTQYF. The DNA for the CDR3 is TGTGCCAGCAGTGAATGGACCCAGTACTTC.

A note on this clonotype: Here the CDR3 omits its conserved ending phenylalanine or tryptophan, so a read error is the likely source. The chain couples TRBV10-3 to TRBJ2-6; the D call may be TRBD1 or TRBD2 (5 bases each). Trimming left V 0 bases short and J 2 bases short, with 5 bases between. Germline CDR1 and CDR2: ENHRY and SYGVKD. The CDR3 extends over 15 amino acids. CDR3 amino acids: CAISESGAGANVLTV. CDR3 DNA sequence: TGTGCCATCAGTGAGTCGGGGGCTGGGGCCAACGTCCTGACTGTC.

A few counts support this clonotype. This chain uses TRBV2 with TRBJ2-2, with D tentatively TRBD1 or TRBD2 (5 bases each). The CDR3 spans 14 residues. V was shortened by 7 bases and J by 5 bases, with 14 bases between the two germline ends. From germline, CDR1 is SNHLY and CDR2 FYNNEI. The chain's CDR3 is CASNTQWGTGELFF. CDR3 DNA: TGTGCCAGCAACACGCAATGGGGGACCGGGGAGCTGTTTTTT.

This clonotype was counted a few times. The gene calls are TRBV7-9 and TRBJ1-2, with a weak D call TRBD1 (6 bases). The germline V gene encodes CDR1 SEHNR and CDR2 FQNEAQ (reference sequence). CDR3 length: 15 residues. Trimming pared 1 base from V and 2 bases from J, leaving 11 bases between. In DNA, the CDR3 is TGTGCCAGCAGCTTAGGAAACAGGGTAAACTATGGCTACACCTTC. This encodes CASSLGNRVNYGYTF.

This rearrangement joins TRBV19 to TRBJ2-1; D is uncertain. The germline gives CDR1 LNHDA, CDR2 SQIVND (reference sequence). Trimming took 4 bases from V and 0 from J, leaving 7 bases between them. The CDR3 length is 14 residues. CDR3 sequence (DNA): TGTGCCAGTAGTACAGGTCGCTCCTACAATGAGCAGTTCTTC. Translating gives CASSTGRSYNEQFF.

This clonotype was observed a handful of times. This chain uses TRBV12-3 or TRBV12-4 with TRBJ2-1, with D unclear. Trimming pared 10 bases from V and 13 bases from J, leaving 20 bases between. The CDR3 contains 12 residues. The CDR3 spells CATITPGSAQFF. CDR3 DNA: TGTGCCACCATAACCCCCGGGTCTGCTCAGTTCTTC.

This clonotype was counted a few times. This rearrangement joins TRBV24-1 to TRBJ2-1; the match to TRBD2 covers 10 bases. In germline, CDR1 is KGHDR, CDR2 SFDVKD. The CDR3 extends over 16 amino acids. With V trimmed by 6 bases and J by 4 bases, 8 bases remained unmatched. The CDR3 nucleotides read TGTGCCACCAGTAAGTGGGCTAGCGGGGGTTACAATGAGCAGTTCTTC. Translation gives CATSKWASGGYNEQFF.

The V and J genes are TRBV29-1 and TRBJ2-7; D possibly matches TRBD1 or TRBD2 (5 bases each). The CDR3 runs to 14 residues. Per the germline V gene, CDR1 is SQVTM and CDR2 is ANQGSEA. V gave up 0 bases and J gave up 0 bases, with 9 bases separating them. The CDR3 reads CSVEDWGSSYEQYF. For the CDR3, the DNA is TGCAGCGTTGAAGACTGGGGGAGCTCCTACGAGCAGTACTTC.

CDR3 region: CASSFYGEGDTQYF. The CDR3 nucleotides read TGTGCCAGCAGCTTCTACGGGGAAGGAGATACGCAGTATTTT. The V gene is TRBV7-9, the J gene TRBJ2-3; possibly TRBD2 for D (5 bases). Germline loops: CDR1 SEHNR, CDR2 FQNEAQ (reference sequence). V lost 3 bases, J lost 5 bases, and 12 bases lay in between. CDR3 length equals 14 residues.

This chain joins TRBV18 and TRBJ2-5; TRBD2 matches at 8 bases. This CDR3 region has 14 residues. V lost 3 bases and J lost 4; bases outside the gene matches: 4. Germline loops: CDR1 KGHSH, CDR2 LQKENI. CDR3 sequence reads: CASSPREGRETQYF. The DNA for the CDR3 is TGTGCCAGCTCACCTCGGGAGGGAAGAGAGACCCAGTACTTC. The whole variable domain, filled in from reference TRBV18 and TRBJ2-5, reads NAGVMQNPRHLVRRRGQEARLRCSPMKGHSHVYWYRQLPEEGLKFMVYLQKENIIDESGMPKERFSAEFPKEGPSILRIQQVVRGDSAAYFCASSPREGRETQYFGPGTRLLVL.

The CDR3 DNA reads TGTGCCAGCACCCTTAGGAGGTCTTCCTATAATTCACCCCTCCACTTT. Its translation is CASTLRRSSYNSPLHF. The chain has TRBV7-2 and TRBJ1-6; D gene uncertain. Trimming removed 7 bases from V and 1 base from J, with 14 bases in between. Germline CDR1 and CDR2: SGHTA and FQGNSA. This CDR3 contains 16 residues.

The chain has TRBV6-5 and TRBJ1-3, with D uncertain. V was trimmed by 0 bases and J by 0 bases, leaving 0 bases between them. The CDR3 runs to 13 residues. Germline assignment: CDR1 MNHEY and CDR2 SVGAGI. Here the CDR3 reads CASSYSSGNTIYF. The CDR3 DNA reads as TGTGCCAGCAGTTACTCCTCTGGAAACACCATATATTTT.

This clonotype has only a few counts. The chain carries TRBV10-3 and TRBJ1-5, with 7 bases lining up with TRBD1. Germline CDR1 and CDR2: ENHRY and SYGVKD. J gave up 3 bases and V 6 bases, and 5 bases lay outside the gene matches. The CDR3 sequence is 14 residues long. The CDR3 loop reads CAIRQGLDNQPQHF. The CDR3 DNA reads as TGTGCCATCAGACAGGGGTTAGACAATCAGCCCCAGCATTTT.

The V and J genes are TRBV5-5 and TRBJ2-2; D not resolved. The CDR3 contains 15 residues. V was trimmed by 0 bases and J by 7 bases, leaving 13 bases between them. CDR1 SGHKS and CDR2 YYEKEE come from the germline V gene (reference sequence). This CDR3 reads CASSLVGSVRGELFF. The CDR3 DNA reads TGTGCCAGCAGCTTGGTGGGGTCAGTGCGCGGGGAGCTGTTTTTT.

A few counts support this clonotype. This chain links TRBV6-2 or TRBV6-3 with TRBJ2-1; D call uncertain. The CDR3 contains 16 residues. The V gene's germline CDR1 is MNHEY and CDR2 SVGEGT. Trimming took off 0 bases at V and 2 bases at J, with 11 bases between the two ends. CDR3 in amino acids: CASSYSVVAAYNEQFF. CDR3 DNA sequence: TGTGCCAGCAGTTACTCGGTGGTAGCCGCCTACAATGAGCAGTTCTTC.

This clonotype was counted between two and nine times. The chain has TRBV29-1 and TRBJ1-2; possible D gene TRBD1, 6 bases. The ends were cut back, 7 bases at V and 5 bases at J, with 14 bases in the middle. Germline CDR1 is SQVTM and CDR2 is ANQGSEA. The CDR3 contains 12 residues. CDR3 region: CSAETGRYGYTF. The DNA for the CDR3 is TGCAGCGCCGAAACAGGGCGGTATGGCTACACCTTC.

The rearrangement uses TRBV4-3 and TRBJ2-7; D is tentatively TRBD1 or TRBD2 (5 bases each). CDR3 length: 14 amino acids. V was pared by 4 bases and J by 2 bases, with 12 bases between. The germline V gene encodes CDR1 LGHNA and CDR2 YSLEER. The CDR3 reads CASSPRESAYEQYF. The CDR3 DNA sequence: TGCGCCAGCAGCCCCAGGGAGTCAGCCTACGAGCAGTACTTC.

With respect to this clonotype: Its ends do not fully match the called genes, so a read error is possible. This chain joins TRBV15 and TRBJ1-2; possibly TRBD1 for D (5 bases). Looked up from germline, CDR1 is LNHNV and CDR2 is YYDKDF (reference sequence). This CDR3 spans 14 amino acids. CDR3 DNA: TGTGCCACCAGCAGTCCGGGACGGATATATGGCGACACCTTC. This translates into CATSSPGRIYGDTF.

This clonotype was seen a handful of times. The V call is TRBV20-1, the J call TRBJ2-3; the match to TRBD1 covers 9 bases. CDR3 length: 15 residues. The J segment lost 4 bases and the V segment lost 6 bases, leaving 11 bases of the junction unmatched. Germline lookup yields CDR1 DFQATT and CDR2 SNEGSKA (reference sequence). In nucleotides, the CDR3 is TGCAGTGCCCCGGTGTTGACAGGGGGAGCAGATACGCAGTATTTT. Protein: CSAPVLTGGADTQYF.

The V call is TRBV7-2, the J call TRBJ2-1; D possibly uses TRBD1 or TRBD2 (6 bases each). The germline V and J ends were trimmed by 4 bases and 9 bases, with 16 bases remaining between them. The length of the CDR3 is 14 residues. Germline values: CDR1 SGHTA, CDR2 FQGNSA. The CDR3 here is CASSSLWGASEQFF. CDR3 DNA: TGTGCCAGCAGCTCCCTTTGGGGGGCCAGTGAGCAGTTCTTC.

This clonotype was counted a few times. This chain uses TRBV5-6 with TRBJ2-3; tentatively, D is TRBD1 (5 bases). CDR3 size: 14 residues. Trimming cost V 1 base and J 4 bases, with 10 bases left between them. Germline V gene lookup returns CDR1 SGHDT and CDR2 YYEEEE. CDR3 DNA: TGTGCCAGCAGCTTGTCACAAGGGGCAGATACGCAGTATTTT. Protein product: CASSLSQGADTQYF.

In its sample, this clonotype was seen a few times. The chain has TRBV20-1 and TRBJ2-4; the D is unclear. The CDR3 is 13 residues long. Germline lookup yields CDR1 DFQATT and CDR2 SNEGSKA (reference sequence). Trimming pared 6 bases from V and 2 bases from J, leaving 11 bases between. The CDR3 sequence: CSAVSLPKNIQYF. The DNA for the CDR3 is TGCAGTGCCGTATCCTTGCCCAAAAACATTCAGTACTTC.

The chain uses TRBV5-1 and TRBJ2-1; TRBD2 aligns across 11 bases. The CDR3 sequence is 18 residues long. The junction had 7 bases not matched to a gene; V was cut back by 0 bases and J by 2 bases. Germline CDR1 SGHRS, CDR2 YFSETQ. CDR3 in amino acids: CASSLVTSGVITYNEQFF. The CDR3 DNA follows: TGCGCCAGCAGCTTGGTGACTAGCGGGGTCATAACCTACAATGAGCAGTTCTTC.

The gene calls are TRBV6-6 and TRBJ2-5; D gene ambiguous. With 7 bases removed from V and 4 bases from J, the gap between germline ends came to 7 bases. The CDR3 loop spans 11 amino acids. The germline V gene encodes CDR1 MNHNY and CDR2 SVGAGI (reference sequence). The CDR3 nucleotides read TGTGCCAGCAATGAACGAGAGACCCAGTACTTC. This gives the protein CASNERETQYF.